Here is one T cell receptor (beta chain) with its context. The data stem from a study of shared clonotypes between healthy human individuals. Across the whole study: The cohort comprised two women and a few men. Their ages spanned 18 to 49 years.

The CDR3 loop spans 15 amino acids. Germline-derived CDR1 and CDR2 are SEHNR and FQNEAQ (reference sequence). V lost 1 base and J 1 base, leaving 10 bases between the germline ends. Using immunoSEQ multiplex PCR, the repertoire was profiled, and TCRdb retains in-frame clones only, with some absent. The sample consists of around 430,000 clones, 70% to 80% of them appearing once. Study donors comprised healthy, HIV-negative adults devoid of recent acute infection or vaccination. The clonotype comes from a woman between 40 and 50 years old in good health. Some clones in this sample may be carry-over from other donors' samples. Sequenced material: PBMCs. The chain employs TRBV7-9 and TRBJ2-5; no definite D call. The CDR3 loop is CASSLGRMGQETQYF. CDR3 nucleotide sequence: TGTGCCAGCAGCTTAGGTAGGATGGGCCAAGAGACCCAGTACTTC.